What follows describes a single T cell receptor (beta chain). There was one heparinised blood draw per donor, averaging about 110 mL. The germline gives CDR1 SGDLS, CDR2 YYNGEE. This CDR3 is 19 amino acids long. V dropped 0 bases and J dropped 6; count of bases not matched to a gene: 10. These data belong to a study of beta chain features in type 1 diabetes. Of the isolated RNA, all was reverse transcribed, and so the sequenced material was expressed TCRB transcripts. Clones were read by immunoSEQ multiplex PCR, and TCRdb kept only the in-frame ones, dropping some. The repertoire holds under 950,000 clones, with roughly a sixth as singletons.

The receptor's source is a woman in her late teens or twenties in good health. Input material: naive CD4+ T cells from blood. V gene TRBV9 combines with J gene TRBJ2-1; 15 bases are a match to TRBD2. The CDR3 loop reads CASSVGTSGRAFYGNEQFF. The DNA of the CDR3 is TGTGCCAGCAGCGTAGGGACTAGCGGGAGGGCCTTCTACGGCAATGAGCAGTTCTTC. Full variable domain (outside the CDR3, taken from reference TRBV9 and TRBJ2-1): DSGVTQTPKHLITATGQRVTLRCSPRSGDLSVYWYQQSLDQGLQFLIQYYNGEERAKGNILERFSAQQFPDLHSELNLSSLELGDSALYFCASSVGTSGRAFYGNEQFFGPGTRLTVL.